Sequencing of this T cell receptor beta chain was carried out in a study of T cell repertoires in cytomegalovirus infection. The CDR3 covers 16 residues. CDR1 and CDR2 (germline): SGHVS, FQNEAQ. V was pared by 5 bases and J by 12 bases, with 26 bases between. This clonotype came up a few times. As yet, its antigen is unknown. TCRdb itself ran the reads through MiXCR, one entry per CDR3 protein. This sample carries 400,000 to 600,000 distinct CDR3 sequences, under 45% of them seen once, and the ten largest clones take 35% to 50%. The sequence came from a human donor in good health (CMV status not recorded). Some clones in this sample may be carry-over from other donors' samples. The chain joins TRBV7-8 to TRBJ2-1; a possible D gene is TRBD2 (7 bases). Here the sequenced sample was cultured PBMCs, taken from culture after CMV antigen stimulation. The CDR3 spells CASSPVGGGALSVQFF. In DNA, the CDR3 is TGTGCCAGCAGCCCAGTTGGTGGGGGGGCCTTAAGTGTGCAGTTCTTC.